Listed below are T cell receptor beta chains from one sample, sequenced in a study of blood T cell repertoires in COVID-19. Clones were read by immunoSEQ multiplex PCR, and TCRdb kept only the in-frame ones, dropping some. The table has around 67,000 clones, 84% seen once. The specimen was peripheral blood. These receptors originate from a man between 65 and 85 years old with acute or convalescent COVID-19. Both conserved end residues are part of each CDR3. The D gene is left open where the match is weak. Size tells how often a clone was seen (once, few, many) or the class of an expanded clone, and some rows leave it out.

D	V	size	J	DNA	CDR3
TRBD1	TRBV19	.	TRBJ1-1	TGTGCCAGTAGTATCAGGGGGCTGGGCACTGAAGCTTTCTTT	CASSIRGLGTEAFF
.	TRBV5-1	.	TRBJ2-3	TGCGCCAGCAGCCCCCCTTTGACTGAAACAGATACGCAGTATTTT	CASSPPLTETDTQYF
TRBD1	TRBV5-6	.	TRBJ2-2	TGTGCCAGCAGCCGGGGACAGGGAACCGGGGAGCTGTTTTTT	CASSRGQGTGELFF
TRBD1	TRBV10-3	.	TRBJ2-7	TGTGCCATCAGTTGGACAGGGACCTACGAGCAGTACTTC	CAISWTGTYEQYF
.	TRBV28	.	TRBJ1-5	TGTGCCAGCAGTTTACTTAGCAATCAGCCCCAGCATTTT	CASSLLSNQPQHF
TRBD1	TRBV5-1	.	TRBJ2-2	TGCGCCAGCAGCTCGATCAGGGGGCGTGAATACACCGGGGAGCTGTTTTTT	CASSSIRGREYTGELFF
TRBD2	TRBV5-1	.	TRBJ2-3	TGCGCCAGCAGCTTGGGAGGGACTAGCGGTTCTAGCACAGATACGCAGTATTTT	CASSLGGTSGSSTDTQYF
TRBD1	TRBV28	.	TRBJ1-5	TGTGCCAGCAGTTTAGGACAGGTGGCTCAGCCCCAGCATTTT	CASSLGQVAQPQHF
TRBD2	TRBV11-2	once	TRBJ2-3	TGTGCCAGCAGCTTATCCAGGACTAGACAGTCAGATACGCAGTATTTT	CASSLSRTRQSDTQYF
.	TRBV19	.	TRBJ2-7	TGTGCCAGTAGTATTCAGAGGGCTGACTACGAGCAGTACTTC	CASSIQRADYEQYF
.	TRBV4-3	.	TRBJ2-6	TGCGCCAGCAGCCAACAGGAGGCCTCTGGGGCCAACGTCCTGACTTTC	CASSQQEASGANVLTF
.	TRBV24-1	.	TRBJ2-3	TGTGCCACCAGTGATCCCCCCTCAGATACGCAGTATTTT	CATSDPPSDTQYF
.	TRBV15	.	TRBJ2-1	TGTGCCACCAGCAGAGGAGGTGGTGAGCAGTTCTTC	CATSRGGGEQFF
.	TRBV7-8	.	TRBJ2-5	TGTGCCAGCAGCCCCAGACTAAGGACAGACCAAGAGACCCAGTACTTC	CASSPRLRTDQETQYF
TRBD1	TRBV6-6	.	TRBJ1-6	TGTGCCAGCAGTAACGCCGGGACAGATAATTCACCCCTCCACTTT	CASSNAGTDNSPLHF
.	TRBV7-8	.	TRBJ2-7	TGTGCCAGCAGCTCCTCCGGCAGAGGGTCCTACGAGCAGTACTTC	CASSSSGRGSYEQYF
TRBD2	TRBV28	.	TRBJ2-1	TGTGCCAGCAGTCTAGCGGGAGGCTCCTACAATGAGCAGTTCTTC	CASSLAGGSYNEQFF
.	TRBV24-1	.	TRBJ2-7	TGTGCCACCAGTGATTTTCCCAGCGCGGGCGAGCAGTACTTC	CATSDFPSAGEQYF